A single T cell receptor beta chain is shown here with its context. This sample stems from a study of low-dose radiotherapy and immunotherapy resistance in tumors. On the study more broadly: The fractionation for Cohort 1 was 0.5 Gy per fraction every 2 weeks, totaling 6.5 Gy. The regimen for patients comprised intravenous nivolumab 240 mg every two weeks plus intravenous ipilimumab 1 mg/kg every six weeks.

Gene-specific TRAV and TRBV primers were used for first-strand cDNA, covering alpha and beta chains. The authors amplified TCRs for about 20 PCR cycles with a constant-region primer and a V-primer adapter. Isolated mRNA was amplified by in vitro transcription. Via MiXCR, TCRdb re-called the reads, giving one row per CDR3 protein. The repertoire consists of about 64,000 distinct CDR3 sequences, with 26% occurring once and the leading ten covering 6.6%. Time point: before trial treatment. Advanced solid tumors without tumor-infiltrating lymphocytes were required for inclusion. Trimming removed 1 base from V and 8 bases from J, with 20 bases in between. This CDR3 is 17 amino acids long. Germline CDR1 reads SEHNR; CDR2 reads FQNEAQ (reference sequence).

The material was PBMCs, obtained before treatment. The receptor comes from a male donor with rectosigmoid adenocarcinoma. This sequence joins TRBV7-9 and TRBJ2-2; D is tentatively TRBD1 or TRBD2 (5 bases each). CDR3 amino acids: CASSLGEGTGAGGELFF. In nucleotides, the CDR3 is TGTGCCAGCAGCTTAGGCGAGGGCACCGGGGCAGGAGGGGAGCTGTTTTTT.